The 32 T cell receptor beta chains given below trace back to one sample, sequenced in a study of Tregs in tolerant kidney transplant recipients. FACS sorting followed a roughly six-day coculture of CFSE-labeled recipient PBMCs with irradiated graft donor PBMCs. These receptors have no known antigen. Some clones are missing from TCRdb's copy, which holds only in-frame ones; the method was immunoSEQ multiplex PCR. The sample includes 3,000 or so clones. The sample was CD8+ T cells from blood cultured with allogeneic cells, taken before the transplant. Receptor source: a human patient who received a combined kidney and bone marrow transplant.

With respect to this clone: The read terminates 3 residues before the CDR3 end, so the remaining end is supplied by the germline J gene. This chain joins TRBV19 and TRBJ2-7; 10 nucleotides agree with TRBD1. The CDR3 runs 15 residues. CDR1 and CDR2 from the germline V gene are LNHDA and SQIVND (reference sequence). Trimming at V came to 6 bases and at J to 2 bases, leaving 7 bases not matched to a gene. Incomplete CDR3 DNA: TGTGCCAGTAGCGCACCGGGACAGGGGCCCTACGAG. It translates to CASSAPGQGPYE. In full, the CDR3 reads CASSAPGQGPYEQYF.

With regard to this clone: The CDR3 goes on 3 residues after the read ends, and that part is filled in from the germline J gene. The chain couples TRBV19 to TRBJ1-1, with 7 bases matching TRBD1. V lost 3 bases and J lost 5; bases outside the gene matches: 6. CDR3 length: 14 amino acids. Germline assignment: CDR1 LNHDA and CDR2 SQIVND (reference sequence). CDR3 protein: CASSIYEGATEAFF. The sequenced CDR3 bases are TGTGCCAGTAGTATTTACGAGGGGGCGACTGAA.

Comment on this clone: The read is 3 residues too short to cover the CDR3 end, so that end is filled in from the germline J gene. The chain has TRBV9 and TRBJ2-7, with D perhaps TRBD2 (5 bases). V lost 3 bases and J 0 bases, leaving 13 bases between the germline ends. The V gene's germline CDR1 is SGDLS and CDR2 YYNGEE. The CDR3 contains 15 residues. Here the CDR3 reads CASSAGVVDSYEQYF. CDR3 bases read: TGTGCCAGCAGCGCCGGGGTTGTGGACTCCTACGAG.

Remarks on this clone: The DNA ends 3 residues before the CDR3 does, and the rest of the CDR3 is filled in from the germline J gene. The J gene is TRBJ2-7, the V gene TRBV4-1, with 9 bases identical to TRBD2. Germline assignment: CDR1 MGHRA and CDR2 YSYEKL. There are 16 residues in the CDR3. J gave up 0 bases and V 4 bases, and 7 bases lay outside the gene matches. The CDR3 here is CASSPHISGSSYEQYF. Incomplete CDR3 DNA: TGCGCCAGCAGCCCACACATTAGCGGGAGCTCCTACGAG.

CDR3 amino acids: CAWSEGLPNTGELFF. CDR3 DNA, as far as it was read: TGTGCCTGGAGTGAGGGACTACCCAACACCGGGGAG. The chain employs TRBV30 and TRBJ2-2, with 7 bases fitting TRBD2. The read gets to within 3 residues of the CDR3 end, and the germline J gene fills in the rest. Germline V gives CDR1 GTSNPN, CDR2 SVGIG (reference sequence). V was pared by 1 base and J by 2 bases, with 4 bases of the junction left unmatched. The CDR3 sequence is 15 residues long.

The covered CDR3 bases are TGTGCCAGCAGTTTAGTCGTGACAGGGCCCTACGAG. Encoded protein: CASSLVVTGPYE. The whole CDR3 region reads CASSLVVTGPYEQYF. The chain carries TRBV28 and TRBJ2-7; 7 bases map to TRBD1. Read data end 3 residues before the CDR3 end; the end is taken from the germline J gene. The germline gives CDR1 MDHEN, CDR2 SYDVKM. J lost 2 bases, V lost 2 bases, and 6 bases had no gene match. CDR3 length: 15 amino acids.

CDR3: CASSLGGLAAAYEQYF. CDR3 DNA, as far as it was read: TGTGCCAGCAGTTTAGGGGGCCTAGCGGCCGCCTACGAG. This chain uses TRBV12-3 or TRBV12-4 with TRBJ2-7; 7 nucleotides line up with TRBD2. The read ends 3 residues early relative to the CDR3; the germline J gene fills the gap. J gave up 2 bases and V 1 base, and 8 bases lay outside the gene matches. The CDR3 loop spans 16 amino acids.

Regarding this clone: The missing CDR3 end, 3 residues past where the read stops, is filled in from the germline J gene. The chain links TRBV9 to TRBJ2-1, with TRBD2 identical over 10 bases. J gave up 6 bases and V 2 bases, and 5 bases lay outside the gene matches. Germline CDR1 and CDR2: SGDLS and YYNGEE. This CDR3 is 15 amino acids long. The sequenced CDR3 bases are TGTGCCAGCAGCGTCTGGACTAGCGGTTCCAATGAG. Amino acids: CASSVWTSGSNE. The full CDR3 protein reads CASSVWTSGSNEQFF.

The chain's CDR3 is CASSENSQHSYEQYF. CDR3 DNA, as far as it was read: TGTGCCAGCAGTGAAAACAGCCAACACTCCTACGAG. This chain joins TRBV6-1 and TRBJ2-7; D ambiguous. The read is 3 residues too short to cover the CDR3 end, so that end is filled in from the germline J gene. The CDR3 has 15 residues. V gave up 2 bases and J gave up 0 bases, with 11 bases separating them. Germline loops: CDR1 MNHNS, CDR2 SASEGT.

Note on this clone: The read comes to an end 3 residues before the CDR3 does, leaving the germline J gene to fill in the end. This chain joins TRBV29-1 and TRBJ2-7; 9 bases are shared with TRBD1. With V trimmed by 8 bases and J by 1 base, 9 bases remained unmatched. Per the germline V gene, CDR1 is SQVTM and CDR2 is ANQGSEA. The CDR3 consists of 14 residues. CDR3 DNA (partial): TGCAGCATTTGCGTAGGGACAGGGTCCTACGAG. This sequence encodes CSICVGTGSYE. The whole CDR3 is CSICVGTGSYEQYF.

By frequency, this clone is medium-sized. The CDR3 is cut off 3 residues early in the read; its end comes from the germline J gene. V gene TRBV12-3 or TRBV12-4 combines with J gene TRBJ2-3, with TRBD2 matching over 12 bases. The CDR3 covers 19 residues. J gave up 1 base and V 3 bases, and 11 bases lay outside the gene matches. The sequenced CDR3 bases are TGTGCCAGCAGTTTCCCTCTAGCGGGGGGGCTGAAACGCACAGATACG. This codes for CASSFPLAGGLKRTDT. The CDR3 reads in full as CASSFPLAGGLKRTDTQYF.

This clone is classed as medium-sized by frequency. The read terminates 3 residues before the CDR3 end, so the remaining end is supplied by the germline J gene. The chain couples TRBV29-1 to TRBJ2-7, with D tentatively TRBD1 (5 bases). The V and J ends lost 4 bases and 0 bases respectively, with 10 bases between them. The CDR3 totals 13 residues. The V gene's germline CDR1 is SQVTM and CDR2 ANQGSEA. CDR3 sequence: CSVVGAGSYEQYF. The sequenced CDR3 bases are TGCAGCGTTGTAGGGGCCGGCTCCTACGAG.

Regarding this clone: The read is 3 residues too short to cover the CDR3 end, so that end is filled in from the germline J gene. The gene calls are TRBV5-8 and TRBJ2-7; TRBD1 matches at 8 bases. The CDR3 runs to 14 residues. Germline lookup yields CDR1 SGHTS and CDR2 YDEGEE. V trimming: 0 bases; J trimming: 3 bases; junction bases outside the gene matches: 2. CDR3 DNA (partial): TGTGCCAGCAGCTTGGGCGGGACAGGCTACGAG. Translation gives CASSLGGTGYE. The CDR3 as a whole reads CASSLGGTGYEQYF.

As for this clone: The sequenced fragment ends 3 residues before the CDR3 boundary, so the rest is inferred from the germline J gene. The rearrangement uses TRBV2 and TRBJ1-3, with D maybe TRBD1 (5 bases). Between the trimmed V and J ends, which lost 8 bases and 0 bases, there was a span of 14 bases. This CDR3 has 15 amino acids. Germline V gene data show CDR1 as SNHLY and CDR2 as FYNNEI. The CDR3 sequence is CASGWGELSGNTIYF. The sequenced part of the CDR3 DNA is TGTGCCAGCGGGTGGGGGGAACTCTCTGGAAACACC.

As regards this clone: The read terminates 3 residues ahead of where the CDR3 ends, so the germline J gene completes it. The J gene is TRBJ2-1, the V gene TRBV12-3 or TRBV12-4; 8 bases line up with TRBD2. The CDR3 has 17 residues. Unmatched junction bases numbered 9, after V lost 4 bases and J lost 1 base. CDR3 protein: CASSSGTRSGSYNEQFF. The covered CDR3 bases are TGTGCCAGCAGTTCCGGGACTAGGTCAGGGTCCTACAATGAG.

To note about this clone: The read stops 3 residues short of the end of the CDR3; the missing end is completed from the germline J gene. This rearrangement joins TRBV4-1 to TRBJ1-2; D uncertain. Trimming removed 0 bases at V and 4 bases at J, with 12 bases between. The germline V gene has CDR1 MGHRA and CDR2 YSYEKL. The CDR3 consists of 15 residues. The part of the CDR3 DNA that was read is TGCGCCAGCAGCCAAGAACCAGGAAGCCCCTATGGC. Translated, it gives CASSQEPGSPYG. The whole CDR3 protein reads CASSQEPGSPYGYTF.

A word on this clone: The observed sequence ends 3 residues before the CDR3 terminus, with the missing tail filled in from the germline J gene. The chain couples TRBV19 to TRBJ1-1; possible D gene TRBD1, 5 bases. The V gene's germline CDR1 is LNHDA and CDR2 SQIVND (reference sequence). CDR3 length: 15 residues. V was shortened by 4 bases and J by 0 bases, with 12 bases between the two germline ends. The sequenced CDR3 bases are TGTGCCAGTAGTAGGTGGGGCAGCATGAACACTGAA. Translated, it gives CASSRWGSMNTE. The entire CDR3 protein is CASSRWGSMNTEAFF.

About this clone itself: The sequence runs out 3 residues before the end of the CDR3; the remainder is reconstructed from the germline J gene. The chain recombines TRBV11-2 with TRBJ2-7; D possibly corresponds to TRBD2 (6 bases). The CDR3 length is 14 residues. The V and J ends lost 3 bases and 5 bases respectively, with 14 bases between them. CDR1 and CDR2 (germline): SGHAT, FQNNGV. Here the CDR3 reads CASSFGTGMDEQYF. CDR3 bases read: TGTGCCAGCAGCTTTGGGACTGGGATGGACGAG.

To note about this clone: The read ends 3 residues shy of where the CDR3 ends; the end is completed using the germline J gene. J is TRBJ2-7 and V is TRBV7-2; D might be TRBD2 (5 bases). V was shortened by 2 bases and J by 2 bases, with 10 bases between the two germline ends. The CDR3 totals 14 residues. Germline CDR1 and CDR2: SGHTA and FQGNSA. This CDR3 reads CASSLLATTYEQYF. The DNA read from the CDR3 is TGTGCCAGCAGCTTATTAGCGACGACCTACGAG. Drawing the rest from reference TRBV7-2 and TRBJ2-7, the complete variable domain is GAGVSQSPSNKVTEKGKDVELRCDPISGHTALYWYRQSLGQGLEFLIYFQGNSAPDKSGLPSDRFSAERTGGSVSTLTIQRTQQEDSAVYLCASSLLATTYEQYFGPGTRLTVT.

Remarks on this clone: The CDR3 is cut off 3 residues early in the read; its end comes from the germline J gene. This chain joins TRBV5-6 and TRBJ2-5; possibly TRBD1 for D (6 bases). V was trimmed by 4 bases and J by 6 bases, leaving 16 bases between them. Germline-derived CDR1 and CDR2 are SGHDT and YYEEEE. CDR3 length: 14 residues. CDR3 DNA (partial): TGTGCCAGCAGCCCGTTACAGGGTTTGCAGACC. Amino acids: CASSPLQGLQT. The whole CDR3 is CASSPLQGLQTQYF.

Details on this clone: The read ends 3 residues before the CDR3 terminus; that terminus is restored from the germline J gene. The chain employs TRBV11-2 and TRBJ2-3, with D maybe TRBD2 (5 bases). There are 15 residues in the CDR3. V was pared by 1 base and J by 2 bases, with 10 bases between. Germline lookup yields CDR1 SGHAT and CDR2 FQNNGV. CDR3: CASSLGAALTDTQYF. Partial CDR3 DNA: TGTGCCAGCAGCTTAGGAGCGGCCCTCACAGATACG.

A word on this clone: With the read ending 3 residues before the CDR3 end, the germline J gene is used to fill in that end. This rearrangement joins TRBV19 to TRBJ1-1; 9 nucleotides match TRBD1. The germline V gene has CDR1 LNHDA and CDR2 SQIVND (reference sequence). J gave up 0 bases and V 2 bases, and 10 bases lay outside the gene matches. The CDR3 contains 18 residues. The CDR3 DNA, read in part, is TGTGCCAGTAGTATATTCACCGGGACAGGGAGGATGAACACTGAA. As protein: CASSIFTGTGRMNTE. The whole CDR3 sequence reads CASSIFTGTGRMNTEAFF.

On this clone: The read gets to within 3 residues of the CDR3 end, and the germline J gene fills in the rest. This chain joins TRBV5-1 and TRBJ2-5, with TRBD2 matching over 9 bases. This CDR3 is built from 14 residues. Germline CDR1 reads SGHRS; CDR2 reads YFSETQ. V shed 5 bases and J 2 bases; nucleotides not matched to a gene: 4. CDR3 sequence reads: CASRLAGGQETQYF. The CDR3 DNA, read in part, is TGCGCCAGCAGACTCGCGGGGGGGCAAGAGACC.

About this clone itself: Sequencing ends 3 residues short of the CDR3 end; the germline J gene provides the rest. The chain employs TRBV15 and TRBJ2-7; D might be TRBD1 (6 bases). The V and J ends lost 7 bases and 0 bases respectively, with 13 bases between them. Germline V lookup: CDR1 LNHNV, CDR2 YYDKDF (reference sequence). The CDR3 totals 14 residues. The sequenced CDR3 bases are TGTGCCACCACCGATAAGACAGGCTCCTACGAG. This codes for CATTDKTGSYE. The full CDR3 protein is CATTDKTGSYEQYF. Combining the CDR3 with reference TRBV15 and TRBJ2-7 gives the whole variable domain DAMVIQNPRYQVTQFGKPVTLSCSQTLNHNVMYWYQQKSSQAPKLLFHYYDKDFNNEADTPDNFQSRRPNTSFCFLDIRSPGLGDTAMYLCATTDKTGSYEQYFGPGTRLTVT.

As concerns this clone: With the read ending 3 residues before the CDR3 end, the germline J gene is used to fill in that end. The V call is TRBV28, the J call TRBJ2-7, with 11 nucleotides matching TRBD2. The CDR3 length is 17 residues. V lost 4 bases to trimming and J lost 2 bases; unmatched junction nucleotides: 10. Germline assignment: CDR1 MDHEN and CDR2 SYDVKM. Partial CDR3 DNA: TGTGCCAGCAGTTCCCTTCTTCTAGCGGGAGGTCCCTACGAG. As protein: CASSSLLLAGGPYE. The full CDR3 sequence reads CASSSLLLAGGPYEQYF.

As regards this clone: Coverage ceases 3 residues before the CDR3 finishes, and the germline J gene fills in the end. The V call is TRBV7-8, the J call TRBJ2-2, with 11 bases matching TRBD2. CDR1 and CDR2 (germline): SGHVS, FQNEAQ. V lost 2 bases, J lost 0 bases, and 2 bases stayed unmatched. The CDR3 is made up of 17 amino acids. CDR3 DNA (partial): TGTGCCAGCAGCTTACCTAGCGGGAGGCCGAACACCGGGGAG. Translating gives CASSLPSGRPNTGE. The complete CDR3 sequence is CASSLPSGRPNTGELFF.

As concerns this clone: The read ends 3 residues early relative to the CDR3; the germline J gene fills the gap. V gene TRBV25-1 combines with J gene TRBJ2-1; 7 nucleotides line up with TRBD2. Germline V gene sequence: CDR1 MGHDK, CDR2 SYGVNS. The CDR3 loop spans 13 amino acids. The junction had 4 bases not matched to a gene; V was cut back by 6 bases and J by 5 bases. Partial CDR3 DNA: TGTGCCAGCAGGCGGGAGTGGGACAATGAG. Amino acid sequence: CASRREWDNE. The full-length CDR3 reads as CASRREWDNEQFF.

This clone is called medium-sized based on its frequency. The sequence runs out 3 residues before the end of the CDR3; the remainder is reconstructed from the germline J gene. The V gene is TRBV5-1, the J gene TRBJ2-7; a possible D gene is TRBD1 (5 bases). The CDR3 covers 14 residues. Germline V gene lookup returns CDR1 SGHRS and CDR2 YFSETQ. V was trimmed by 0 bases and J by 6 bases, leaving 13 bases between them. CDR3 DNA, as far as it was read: TGCGCCAGCAGCTTGGACGTTGGTAGGGGCGAG. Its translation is CASSLDVGRGE. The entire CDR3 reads CASSLDVGRGEQYF. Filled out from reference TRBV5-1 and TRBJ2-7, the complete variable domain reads KAGVTQTPRYLIKTRGQQVTLSCSPISGHRSVSWYQQTPGQGLQFLFEYFSETQRNKGNFPGRFSGRQFSNSRSEMNVSTLELGDSALYLCASSLDVGRGEQYFGPGTRLTVT.

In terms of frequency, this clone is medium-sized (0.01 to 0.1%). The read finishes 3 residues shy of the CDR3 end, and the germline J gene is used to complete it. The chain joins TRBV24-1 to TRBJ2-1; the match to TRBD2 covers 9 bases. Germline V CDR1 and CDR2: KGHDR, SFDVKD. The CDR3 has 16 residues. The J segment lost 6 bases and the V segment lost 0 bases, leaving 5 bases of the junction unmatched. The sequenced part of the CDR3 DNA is TGTGCCACCAGTGATTTGCCCAGCGGGAGGTCCAATGAG. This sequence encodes CATSDLPSGRSNE. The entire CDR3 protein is CATSDLPSGRSNEQFF.

The CDR3 sequence is CASSPTSGSWNEQFF. The CDR3 DNA, read in part, is TGTGCCAGCAGTCCGACTAGCGGGAGTTGGAATGAG. The chain carries TRBV27 and TRBJ2-1, with TRBD2 identical over 12 bases. The sequence runs out 3 residues before the end of the CDR3; the remainder is reconstructed from the germline J gene. This CDR3 comprises 15 residues. The trim removed 5 bases at V and 7 bases at J, leaving 6 bases unmatched. The germline CDR1 and CDR2 sequences are MNHEY and SMNVEV (reference sequence).

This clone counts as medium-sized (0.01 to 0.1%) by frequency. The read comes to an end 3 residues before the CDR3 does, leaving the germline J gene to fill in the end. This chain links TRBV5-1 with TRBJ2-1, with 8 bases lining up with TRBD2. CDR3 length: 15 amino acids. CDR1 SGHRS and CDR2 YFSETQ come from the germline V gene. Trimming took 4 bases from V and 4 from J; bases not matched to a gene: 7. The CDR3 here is CASSAGLDLYNEQFF. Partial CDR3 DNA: TGCGCCAGCAGCGCGGGACTAGACTTATACAATGAG.

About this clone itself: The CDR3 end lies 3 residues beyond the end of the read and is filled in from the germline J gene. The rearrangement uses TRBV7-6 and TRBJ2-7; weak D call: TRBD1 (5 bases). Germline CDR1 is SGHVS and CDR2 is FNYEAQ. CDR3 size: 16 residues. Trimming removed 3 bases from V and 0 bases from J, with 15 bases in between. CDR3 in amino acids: CASSLDKDKPSYEQYF. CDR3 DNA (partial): TGTGCCAGCAGCTTGGATAAGGACAAACCCTCCTACGAG.